Listed below are T cell receptor beta chains from one sample, sequenced in a study of T cell clones after liver transplantation. Repertoires were generated with immunoSEQ multiplex PCR, while TCRdb's copy carries only in-frame clones and drops some. The table records roughly 20,000 clones, approximately 93% of them present only once. Sequencing used CD8+ T cells from blood, obtained approximately 25 months after liver transplant. The source is a human patient who received a liver transplant. Some T cells may possibly be graft donor cells. The CDR3 runs from the conserved cysteine through the conserved F or W. A D gene is named only where the DNA matches it firmly. The listing skips clone size in some rows; elsewhere it reads once, few, many or a size class.

-	TRBV27	TRBJ2-3	TRBD2	CASSPSSGSFTDTQYF	TGTGCCAGCAGTCCCTCTAGCGGGAGTTTTACAGATACGCAGTATTTT
-	TRBV5-1	TRBJ2-7	TRBD2	CASSLVTSGSSYEQYF	TGCGCCAGCAGCCTCGTGACCAGCGGGAGTTCTTACGAGCAGTACTTC
-	TRBV6-1	TRBJ2-7	TRBD2	CASSELGLAGGSSYEQYF	TGTGCCAGCAGTGAGCTGGGACTAGCGGGAGGTAGCTCCTACGAGCAGTACTTC
-	TRBV7-2	TRBJ1-2	-	CASSSEIRVAGPGDGYTF	TGTGCCAGCAGCTCGGAGATTCGGGTGGCCGGGCCGGGAGATGGCTACACCTTC
-	TRBV10-2	TRBJ1-2	TRBD1	CASTLDRGVPYGYTF	TGCGCCAGCACCTTAGACAGGGGGGTACCTTATGGCTACACCTTC
-	TRBV30	TRBJ2-7	-	CAWRPQRGGSYEQYF	TGTGCCTGGAGACCCCAACGTGGAGGGAGCTACGAGCAGTACTTC
-	TRBV6-5	TRBJ1-5	-	CASSYMHSNQPQHF	TGTGCCAGCAGTTACATGCATAGCAATCAGCCCCAGCATTTT
-	TRBV4-1	TRBJ1-3	-	CASSQDVGGTGNTIYF	TGCGCCAGCAGCCAAGATGTGGGGGGCACGGGAAACACCATATATTTT
-	TRBV2	TRBJ1-2	-	CASSETLPDGYTF	TGTGCCAGCAGTGAGACACTCCCGGATGGCTACACCTTC
-	TRBV7-9	TRBJ2-2	-	CASSSPRKYWTGELFF	TGTGCCAGCAGCTCTCCTAGAAAATACTGGACCGGGGAGCTGTTTTTT
-	TRBV4-1	TRBJ2-1	TRBD2	CASSQAIAGTHNEQFF	TGCGCCAGCAGCCAAGCAATAGCGGGGACGCACAATGAGCAGTTCTTC
-	TRBV10-2	TRBJ2-2	TRBD1	CASSDDRVTGELFF	TGCGCCAGCAGTGATGACAGGGTGACCGGGGAGCTGTTTTTT
once	TRBV4-1	TRBJ1-2	-	CASSQEPRDNGYTF	TGCGCCAGCAGCCAAGAGCCCCGGGACAATGGCTACACCTTC
-	TRBV7-9	TRBJ1-3	-	CASSSTPSGNTIYF	TGTGCCAGCAGCTCGACACCTTCTGGAAACACCATATATTTT
-	TRBV11-2	TRBJ1-1	-	CASSLYAGDYEDTEAFF	TGTGCCAGCAGCTTATATGCAGGGGATTATGAGGACACTGAAGCTTTCTTT
once	TRBV5-6	TRBJ2-1	-	CASSGGRPIEQFF	TGTGCCAGCAGCGGAGGGAGGCCAATTGAGCAGTTCTTC
-	TRBV11-3	TRBJ2-5	TRBD2	CASSLSHGGRWAETQYF	TGTGCCAGCAGCCTTAGTCATGGCGGGAGGTGGGCAGAGACCCAGTACTTC
-	TRBV11-3	TRBJ1-1	TRBD1	CASSNPPGQGARRTEAFF	TGTGCCAGCAGCAACCCCCCGGGACAGGGGGCGCGTCGCACTGAAGCTTTCTTT
-	TRBV5-6	TRBJ2-1	-	CASSPRPSSLQFF	TGTGCCAGCAGCCCCCGGCCCAGCTCTCTTCAGTTCTTC
-	TRBV11-2	TRBJ1-1	-	CASSLVASYEAFF	TGTGCCAGCAGCTTAGTTGCAAGCTATGAAGCTTTCTTT
-	TRBV18	TRBJ2-5	TRBD2	CASSPPSGRDRMTQYF	TGTGCCAGCTCACCACCTAGCGGGAGGGACCGGATGACCCAGTACTTC
-	TRBV30	TRBJ1-1	-	CAWSAGEDTEAFF	TGTGCCTGGAGTGCCGGGGAGGACACTGAAGCTTTCTTT
-	TRBV28	TRBJ1-3	-	CASSLGSSGNTIYF	TGTGCCAGCAGTTTAGGGTCCTCTGGAAACACCATATATTTT
-	TRBV6-5	TRBJ1-4	-	CASSYGSGRNEKLFF	TGTGCCAGCAGTTACGGGTCAGGGCGAAATGAAAAACTGTTTTTT
-	TRBV6-5	TRBJ1-2	-	CASRHPLRGEYGYTF	TGTGCCAGCAGGCACCCGTTACGGGGCGAGTATGGCTACACCTTC
-	TRBV5-6	TRBJ2-7	-	CASSQNYEEPYEQYF	TGTGCCAGCAGCCAGAATTACGAGGAACCCTACGAGCAGTACTTC
-	TRBV7-3	TRBJ1-3	-	CASTHTGPSSGNTIYF	TGTGCCAGCACCCATACAGGGCCGAGCTCTGGAAACACCATATATTTT
-	TRBV28	TRBJ1-2	-	CASSSPLGGGGYTF	TGTGCCAGCAGCTCACCTCTGGGGGGCGGTGGCTACACCTTC
-	TRBV12-5	TRBJ2-1	-	CASGLEGWSSYNEQFF	TGTGCTAGTGGTTTGGAAGGGTGGAGCTCCTACAATGAGCAGTTCTTC
-	TRBV9	TRBJ2-3	-	CASSEGGSGLDTQYF	TGTGCCAGCAGCGAGGGTGGGAGCGGATTAGATACGCAGTATTTT
-	TRBV2	TRBJ2-5	TRBD2	CASSWTSGQFWETQYF	TGTGCCAGCTCCTGGACTAGCGGCCAATTTTGGGAGACCCAGTACTTC
-	TRBV19	TRBJ1-1	-	CASSLNPGIAEAFF	TGTGCCAGTAGTCTCAATCCCGGTATCGCTGAAGCTTTCTTT
-	TRBV13	TRBJ1-1	TRBD1	CASSLQGANTEAFF	TGTGCCAGCAGCTTGCAGGGGGCTAACACTGAAGCTTTCTTT